A single sample gave rise to the 29 T cell receptor beta chains below, sequenced in a study of OX40 agonist ivuxolimab in advanced cancers. Library construction relied on the immunoSEQ multiplex PCR assay. TCRdb stores this immuneACCESS table with in-frame sequences only. Part of the clones is absent; in the studies checked, under half of the shortfall reflects unresolved V genes, and no reason is known for the rest. The sample has several thousand clones on record, approximately 94% of them singletons. More than 9.5% of the sample belongs to the ten largest clones. Sample: CD4+ or CD8+ T cells sorted from blood, taken in a trial of the OX40 agonist ivuxolimab. Receptor source: an adult with an advanced solid tumor such as melanoma, head and neck, liver or kidney cancer.

The chain uses TRBV5-1 and TRBJ2-3, with TRBD1 identical over 9 bases. V dropped 4 bases and J dropped 0; count of bases not matched to a gene: 6. Germline-derived CDR1 and CDR2 are SGHRS and YFSETQ. The CDR3 length is 16 residues. The CDR3 loop reads CASSGGTGTSTDTQYF. CDR3 nucleotides: TGCGCCAGCAGCGGGGGGACAGGGACTAGCACAGATACGCAGTATTTT.

This clone was found once. The chain joins TRBV6-1 to TRBJ1-4; D uncertain. This CDR3 spans 14 amino acids. The V gene lost 3 bases and the J gene lost 8 bases, with 13 bases spanning the gap. Germline V lookup: CDR1 MNHNS, CDR2 SASEGT. The CDR3: CASSDPGRVEKLFF. The CDR3 DNA reads as TGTGCCAGCAGTGACCCCGGACGGGTAGAAAAACTGTTTTTT.

This rearrangement joins TRBV6-4 to TRBJ1-4, with D possibly TRBD1 on 6 matching bases. Per the germline V gene, CDR1 is MRHNA and CDR2 is SNTAGT. The V and J ends lost 0 bases and 0 bases respectively, with 17 bases between them. The CDR3 has 19 residues. Written as DNA, the CDR3 is TGTGCCAGCAGTGACTCCCCGGACAGCTACACCGCAACTAATGAAAAACTGTTTTTT. Its translation: CASSDSPDSYTATNEKLFF.

This rearrangement joins TRBV30 to TRBJ2-5, with TRBD2 matching 11 bases. The CDR3 length is 13 residues. Germline V gene data show CDR1 as GTSNPN and CDR2 as SVGIG (reference sequence). The trim removed 4 bases at V and 2 bases at J, leaving 0 bases unmatched. CDR3 coding DNA: TGTGCCTGGACTAGCGGGGGGCAAGAGACCCAGTACTTC. Protein: CAWTSGGQETQYF.

CDR3 region: CASSRGQGEREQYF. The CDR3 DNA follows: TGTGCCAGCAGCCGGGGACAGGGGGAGAGGGAGCAGTACTTC. The rearrangement links TRBV7-9 to TRBJ2-5; 11 nucleotides agree with TRBD1. Germline lookup yields CDR1 SEHNR and CDR2 FQNEAQ (reference sequence). V lost 5 bases and J lost 11; bases outside the gene matches: 10. The length of the CDR3 is 14 residues.

This chain links TRBV9 with TRBJ2-2, with D unresolved. CDR3 size: 15 residues. Germline V gene data show CDR1 as SGDLS and CDR2 as YYNGEE. V was trimmed by 0 bases and J by 4 bases, leaving 10 bases between them. The CDR3 DNA follows: TGTGCCAGCAGCGTAGGTCGGTGGAGCACCGGGGAGCTGTTTTTT. Protein product: CASSVGRWSTGELFF.

The chain is built from TRBV19 and TRBJ2-1; D possibly uses TRBD1 or TRBD2 (5 bases each). Trimming removed 9 bases at V and 0 bases at J, with 21 bases between. The CDR3 sequence is 17 residues long. From germline, CDR1 is LNHDA and CDR2 SQIVND (reference sequence). The CDR3 loop reads CARPGPWWESSYNEQFF. CDR3 sequence (DNA): TGTGCCAGGCCGGGACCGTGGTGGGAGAGCTCCTACAATGAGCAGTTCTTC.

The chain uses TRBV7-9 and TRBJ2-3; the match to TRBD2 covers 7 bases. The trim removed 7 bases at V and 2 bases at J, leaving 12 bases unmatched. The CDR3 consists of 16 residues. CDR1 is SEHNR and CDR2 is FQNEAQ in the germline V gene (reference sequence). The CDR3 nucleotides are TGTGCCAGCATCAATCTCGGGACTATCTCCACAGATACGCAGTATTTT. Its protein product is CASINLGTISTDTQYF.

V and J are TRBV5-1 and TRBJ2-7, with a tentative D call TRBD2 (6 bases). Trimming took 4 bases from V and 0 from J, leaving 20 bases between them. CDR3 length equals 17 residues. Germline CDR1 SGHRS, CDR2 YFSETQ. The CDR3: CASSPAGSRFFSYEQYF. CDR3 in DNA: TGCGCCAGCAGCCCCGCGGGGTCGCGGTTTTTCTCCTACGAGCAGTACTTC.

This clone was counted a few times. The V call is TRBV28, the J call TRBJ2-1, with D tentatively TRBD2 (5 bases). The germline V gene encodes CDR1 MDHEN and CDR2 SYDVKM. This CDR3 has 14 amino acids. The CDR3 nucleotides read TGTGCAGCGGAACTGGGTGGCTCCTACAATGAGCAGTTCTTC. This gives the protein CAAELGGSYNEQFF.

V usage is TRBV4-1 and J usage is TRBJ2-3; no firm D call. Trimming removed 2 bases from V and 4 bases from J, with 13 bases in between. CDR1 is MGHRA and CDR2 is YSYEKL in the germline V gene. The CDR3 totals 15 residues. The chain's CDR3 is CASSQQPTDPDTQYF. The CDR3 DNA sequence: TGCGCCAGCAGCCAACAGCCTACTGACCCAGATACGCAGTATTTT.

The J gene is TRBJ2-5, the V gene TRBV14, with D tentatively TRBD2 (6 bases). Germline CDR1 is SGHDN and CDR2 is FVKESK. This CDR3 is 15 amino acids long. The V end lost 4 bases, the J end lost 5 bases, and 17 bases lay between the germline ends. CDR3 DNA: TGTGCCAGCAGCCCGAAGTCTCGGGAGTGGGAGACCCAGTACTTC. Translation gives CASSPKSREWETQYF.

This chain connects TRBV5-4 to TRBJ2-4, with D possibly TRBD1 on 7 matching bases. This CDR3 is 15 amino acids long. Per germline, CDR1 SGHNT and CDR2 YYREEE (reference sequence). The V end lost 4 bases, the J end lost 9 bases, and 20 bases lay between the germline ends. CDR3 sequence (DNA): TGTGCCAGCAGCGTACAGGGACTCCCAGGGGGCATTCAGTACTTC. Its protein is CASSVQGLPGGIQYF.

The rearrangement uses TRBV10-2 and TRBJ1-5, with TRBD1 matching 9 bases. V lost 5 bases, J lost 6 bases, and 8 bases stayed unmatched. CDR1 and CDR2 from the germline V gene are WSHSY and SAAADI. The CDR3 contains 15 residues. CDR3: CASSPDRGIRQPQHF. CDR3 DNA: TGCGCCAGCAGTCCAGACAGGGGGATCCGTCAGCCCCAGCATTTT.

The chain's CDR3 is CASSVRTGGSGELFF. In nucleotides, the CDR3 is TGTGCCAGCAGCGTAAGGACAGGGGGCTCCGGGGAGCTGTTTTTT. The rearrangement joins TRBV9 to TRBJ2-2; 11 bases are shared with TRBD1. V lost 1 base and J lost 6; bases outside the gene matches: 2. The CDR3 is made up of 15 amino acids. Germline V gene data show CDR1 as SGDLS and CDR2 as YYNGEE.

V is TRBV1 and J is TRBJ2-2; TRBD2, as called in the table, went unchecked against the DNA. TRBV1 is a listed pseudogene. The CDR3 is 18 residues long. The CDR3 sequence is CTSSQDGQRGKNTGELFF. CDR3 coding DNA: TGCACCAGCAGCCAAGATGGTCAGCGGGGTAAGAACACCGGGGAGCTGTTTTTT.

The chain has TRBV23-1 and TRBJ2-7; TRBD2 is a possible D gene (6 bases). TRBV23-1 is given ORF status, its function remaining uncertain. Deletions cut 11 bases from V and 0 bases from J, with 11 bases between. The CDR3 is made up of 12 amino acids. The CDR3 region has the DNA TGCGCCTGGGGGGAACGCTCCTACGAGCAGTACTTC. Protein sequence: CAWGERSYEQYF.

The rearrangement joins TRBV7-3 to TRBJ1-1; D perhaps matches TRBD1 (5 bases). V was trimmed by 5 bases and J by 0 bases, leaving 13 bases between them. There are 15 residues in the CDR3. Germline V gene sequence: CDR1 SGHTA, CDR2 FQGTGA. CDR3: CASSTTGLMNTEAFF. The CDR3 DNA is TGTGCCAGCAGCACTACGGGACTAATGAACACTGAAGCTTTCTTT. Complete variable domain (other parts from reference TRBV7-3 and TRBJ1-1): GAGVSQTPSNKVTEKGKYVELRCDPISGHTALYWYRQSLGQGPEFLIYFQGTGAADDSGLPNDRFFAVRPEGSVSTLKIQRTERGDSAVYLCASSTTGLMNTEAFFGQGTRLTVV.

This chain connects TRBV6-6 to TRBJ2-5; the D gene is possibly TRBD2 (5 bases). The end of the DNA aligns better with TRBJ2-7, so the J call may be wrong. Germline V gene data show CDR1 as MNHNY and CDR2 as SVGAGI (reference sequence). The CDR3 sequence is 13 residues long. The CDR3 protein is CASSSSGTYEQYF. The CDR3 DNA reads TGTGCCAGCAGTTCCTCCGGGACCTACGAGCAGTACTTC.

This clone was detected a few times. The chain recombines TRBV7-9 with TRBJ1-1, with 7 bases identical to TRBD1. The CDR3 is 16 residues long. CDR1 is SEHNR, CDR2 FQNEAQ, per germline (reference sequence). The J segment lost 0 bases and the V segment lost 4 bases, leaving 8 bases of the junction unmatched. In DNA, the CDR3 is TGTGCCAGCAGCTCCCGAGGGACAGTCATGAACACTGAAGCTTTCTTT. Its protein product is CASSSRGTVMNTEAFF.

The chain links TRBV10-1 to TRBJ2-3; no definite D call. The CDR3 totals 12 residues. Per germline, CDR1 WNHNN and CDR2 SYGVQD (reference sequence). The V end lost 6 bases, the J end lost 6 bases, and 10 bases lay between the germline ends. The CDR3, as DNA: TGCGCCAGCAGCGAGACATCGGATACGCAGTATTTT. Its protein is CASSETSDTQYF.

The gene calls are TRBV10-2 and TRBJ2-7, with D hard to call. The germline V gene encodes CDR1 WSHSY and CDR2 SAAADI. The CDR3 is 14 residues long. V shed 0 bases and J shed 3 bases, with 9 bases lying between them. The CDR3 coding sequence is TGCGCCAGCAGTGAGTCGGGCAGAAGCTACGAGCAGTACTTC. It codes for CASSESGRSYEQYF.

The V call is TRBV7-3, the J call TRBJ2-1, with D perhaps TRBD1 or TRBD2 (5 bases each). Trimming stripped 0 bases from V and 5 bases from J, with 8 bases between. Per germline, CDR1 SGHTA and CDR2 FQGTGA. This CDR3 has 14 amino acids. CDR3 residues: CASSLTGTHNEQFF. CDR3 coding DNA: TGTGCCAGCAGCTTAACCGGGACCCACAATGAGCAGTTCTTC.

The J gene is TRBJ2-7, the V gene TRBV25-1; TRBD1 might be the D (5 bases). V gave up 6 bases and J gave up 2 bases, with 14 bases separating them. CDR1 is MGHDK and CDR2 is SYGVNS in the germline V gene. The CDR3 consists of 14 residues. DNA of the CDR3: TGTGCCAGCAGGACCGACAGCAGCCCCTACGAGCAGTACTTC. Protein: CASRTDSSPYEQYF.

By sample fraction, this clone is large (0.1 to 1%). The V and J genes are TRBV10-2 and TRBJ2-7, with D maybe TRBD1 (5 bases). V shed 4 bases and J shed 5 bases, with 12 bases lying between them. The CDR3 extends over 13 amino acids. The germline CDR1 and CDR2 sequences are WSHSY and SAAADI. As DNA, the CDR3 is TGCGCCAGCAGTGTTGAAGGGGCCCACGAGCAGTACTTC. It is translated as CASSVEGAHEQYF.

This clone was found a few times. The J gene is TRBJ1-1, the V gene TRBV30; no reliable D call. The length of the CDR3 is 14 residues. With 2 bases removed from V and 0 bases from J, the gap between germline ends came to 10 bases. Germline V gene lookup returns CDR1 GTSNPN and CDR2 SVGIG (reference sequence). CDR3 residues: CAWSTALVNTEAFF. CDR3 in DNA: TGTGCCTGGAGTACCGCGCTAGTGAACACTGAAGCTTTCTTT.

The chain joins TRBV9 to TRBJ2-3, with a possible D match to TRBD1 (6 bases). Germline CDR1 is SGDLS and CDR2 is YYNGEE. The CDR3 runs to 14 residues. Trimming cost V 1 base and J 0 bases, with 6 bases left between them. DNA for the CDR3: TGTGCCAGCAGCGTACAGGGGAGCACAGATACGCAGTATTTT. This translates into CASSVQGSTDTQYF.

The rearrangement links TRBV11-2 to TRBJ2-7; TRBD1 matches 10 bases. The CDR3 contains 15 residues. Germline CDR1 SGHAT, CDR2 FQNNGV. Germline trimming cut 8 bases from V and 0 bases from J; bases unmatched to any gene: 7. CDR3 sequence reads: CASLWGQGPSYEQYF. The DNA of the CDR3 is TGTGCCAGCCTTTGGGGACAGGGGCCCTCCTACGAGCAGTACTTC.

V usage is TRBV27 and J usage is TRBJ2-6; 13 bases agree with TRBD2. Losses at the gene ends were 4 bases for V and 2 bases for J; bases not matched to a gene: 8. Germline loops: CDR1 MNHEY, CDR2 SMNVEV (reference sequence). The CDR3 is 19 amino acids. The CDR3: CASSSRYGLAGAGANVLTF. The CDR3 region has the DNA TGTGCCAGCAGTTCCCGATACGGACTAGCGGGAGCTGGGGCCAACGTCCTGACTTTC.